The 23 T cell receptor beta chains below all came from one sample that was sequenced in a study of blood T cell repertoires in COVID-19. The protocol was immunoSEQ multiplex PCR, while the TCRdb copy is restricted to in-frame clones and leaves out a portion. Here the sample spans 300,000 or so clones, roughly 87% being singletons. Sequenced: PBMCs or T cells enriched from blood (not recorded which). These receptors were collected from a woman in her 30s who had recovered from COVID-19.

The genes are TRBV5-4 and TRBJ1-1; possible D gene TRBD1, 5 bases. This CDR3 contains 13 residues. The germline CDR1 and CDR2 sequences are SGHNT and YYREEE (reference sequence). With 4 bases removed from V and 1 base from J, the gap between germline ends came to 8 bases. The CDR3: CASSRQGNTEAFF. CDR3 DNA: TGTGCCAGCAGCCGGCAGGGGAACACTGAAGCTTTCTTT.

V and J are TRBV3-1 (or the pseudogene TRBV3-2) and TRBJ1-6, with D maybe TRBD1 (5 bases). The CDR3 is 18 amino acids. In germline, CDR1 is LGHDT, CDR2 YNNKEL (reference sequence). Trimming pared 1 base from V and 2 bases from J, leaving 15 bases between. The CDR3 region has the DNA TGTGCCAGCAGCCAAGTGGCAGGGATGGACACCTATAATTCACCCCTCCACTTT. Its translation: CASSQVAGMDTYNSPLHF.

The gene calls are TRBV3-1 (or the pseudogene TRBV3-2) and TRBJ2-7; 7 bases map to TRBD1. Germline values: CDR1 LGHDT, CDR2 YNNKEL (reference sequence). This CDR3 has 13 residues. With V trimmed by 1 base and J by 4 bases, 1 base remained unmatched. CDR3 region: CASSQGQGYEQYF. The CDR3 nucleotides are TGTGCCAGCAGCCAAGGACAGGGATACGAGCAGTACTTC.

The gene calls are TRBV5-8 and TRBJ1-5; D gene unclear. This CDR3 is 15 amino acids long. Deletions cut 3 bases from V and 1 base from J, with 11 bases between. Germline CDR1 reads SGHTS; CDR2 reads YDEGEE. Here the CDR3 DNA reads TGTGCCAGCAGCTACGGGGTTGAGAGCAATCAGCCCCAGCATTTT. Translating gives CASSYGVESNQPQHF.

This clone was picked up a small number of times. The J gene is TRBJ1-2, the V gene TRBV4-3; D perhaps matches TRBD1 (5 bases). Germline V gene lookup returns CDR1 LGHNA and CDR2 YSLEER. The CDR3 extends over 14 amino acids. Between the trimmed V and J ends, which lost 0 bases and 7 bases, there was a span of 12 bases. This chain's CDR3 is CASSQDQRGGGYTF. The CDR3 DNA is TGCGCCAGCAGCCAAGACCAAAGGGGAGGTGGCTACACCTTC.

The rearrangement uses TRBV7-9 and TRBJ2-7, with TRBD1 identical over 7 bases. V dropped 2 bases and J dropped 2; count of bases not matched to a gene: 12. The CDR3 is 17 amino acids. Germline V gene data show CDR1 as SEHNR and CDR2 as FQNEAQ (reference sequence). CDR3 region: CASSLIVRKDRAYEQYF. CDR3 nucleotides: TGTGCCAGCAGCTTAATAGTTCGTAAAGACAGGGCCTACGAGCAGTACTTC. Drawing the rest from reference TRBV7-9 and TRBJ2-7, the complete variable domain is DTGVSQNPRHKITKRGQNVTFRCDPISEHNRLYWYRQTLGQGPEFLTYFQNEAQLEKSRLLSDRFSAERPKGSFSTLEIQRTEQGDSAMYLCASSLIVRKDRAYEQYFGPGTRLTVT.

The chain uses TRBV7-9 and TRBJ2-3; maybe TRBD1 (5 bases). CDR1 SEHNR and CDR2 FQNEAQ come from the germline V gene (reference sequence). The CDR3 is 14 residues long. V was pared by 8 bases and J by 2 bases, with 14 bases between. The CDR3 sequence is CASDRRAATDTQYF. The CDR3 DNA sequence: TGTGCCAGCGACAGAAGGGCTGCCACAGATACGCAGTATTTT.

CDR3 DNA sequence: TGTGCCAGCAGCTTGATAAGCGGGGGGGTGCAAGATACGCAGTATTTT. Encoded protein: CASSLISGGVQDTQYF. The rearrangement links TRBV5-4 to TRBJ2-3; TRBD2 matches at 10 bases. Unmatched junction bases numbered 7, after V lost 1 base and J lost 5 bases. Germline assignment: CDR1 SGHNT and CDR2 YYREEE (reference sequence). This CDR3 has 16 residues.

Here the CDR3 DNA reads TGTGCCAGCAGCTTAGGGCCCTTCAATGAGCAGTTCTTC. This sequence encodes CASSLGPFNEQFF. The chain couples TRBV7-8 to TRBJ2-1; D gene ambiguous. CDR1 SGHVS and CDR2 FQNEAQ come from the germline V gene. V was cut by 1 base and J by 6 bases, with 7 bases left in between. The CDR3 contains 13 residues.

The J gene is TRBJ2-7, the V gene TRBV15; tentative D call: TRBD2 (6 bases). The CDR3 is made up of 14 amino acids. Germline CDR1 and CDR2: LNHNV and YYDKDF (reference sequence). Trimming cost V 4 bases and J 3 bases, with 13 bases left between them. CDR3 residues: CATSKGLQDYEQYF. The CDR3 DNA reads as TGTGCCACCAGCAAGGGACTGCAGGACTACGAGCAGTACTTC.

V usage is TRBV28 and J usage is TRBJ2-5, with 11 positions matching TRBD2. V shed 2 bases, J shed 1 base, and the junction held 0 bases outside the gene matches. In germline, CDR1 is MDHEN, CDR2 SYDVKM. The CDR3 contains 15 residues. CDR3 bases: TGTGCCAGCAGTTTACTAGCGGGGGGCCAAGAGACCCAGTACTTC. Protein product: CASSLLAGGQETQYF.

This sequence joins TRBV19 and TRBJ1-2; weak D call: TRBD1 (5 bases). CDR1 is LNHDA, CDR2 SQIVND, per germline (reference sequence). V shed 6 bases and J shed 6 bases, with 11 bases lying between them. This CDR3 region has 12 residues. CDR3 coding DNA: TGTGCCAGTAGGGCCAGGGCACATGGCTACACCTTC. Its translation is CASRARAHGYTF.

Points on this clone: This sample also contains other DNA sequences that code for the same CDR3. The V and J genes are TRBV24-1 and TRBJ2-3; TRBD2 might be the D (6 bases). V gave up 5 bases and J gave up 0 bases, with 8 bases separating them. Germline CDR1 is KGHDR and CDR2 is SFDVKD. The CDR3 has 14 amino acids. The CDR3 nucleotides are TGTGCCACCAGTGGGGGGGTAAGCACAGATACGCAGTATTTT. This codes for CATSGGVSTDTQYF.

This clone came up a few times. The rearrangement uses TRBV6-1 and TRBJ2-7; D perhaps matches TRBD2 (5 bases). Germline V gives CDR1 MNHNS, CDR2 SASEGT. There are 15 residues in the CDR3. Trimming shortened V by 0 bases and J by 0 bases, and 9 bases separated the two germline ends. The CDR3 spells CASSEALGSSYEQYF. The CDR3, as DNA: TGTGCCAGCAGTGAAGCGTTGGGGAGCTCCTACGAGCAGTACTTC.

The gene calls are TRBV4-2 and TRBJ2-1; possibly TRBD2 for D (7 bases). Germline V gives CDR1 LGHNA, CDR2 YNFKEQ. Trimming took 1 base from V and 2 from J, leaving 12 bases between them. The CDR3 covers 16 residues. In DNA, the CDR3 is TGTGCCAGCAGCCAAGCGAGGGGGGGGGCCTACAATGAGCAGTTCTTC. This encodes CASSQARGGAYNEQFF.

The chain combines TRBV6-1 with TRBJ1-2; 7 nucleotides align to TRBD1. Germline V gives CDR1 MNHNS, CDR2 SASEGT. After removal of 0 bases from V and 8 bases from J, the junction contained 6 bases not matched to a gene. The length of the CDR3 is 14 residues. Here the CDR3 DNA reads TGTGCCAGCAGTGAAGCGGACAGGTCCCGGGGCTACACCTTC. Translated, it gives CASSEADRSRGYTF.

The chain uses TRBV5-6 and TRBJ2-3, with TRBD2 matching 7 bases. The CDR3 sequence is 15 residues long. Germline trimming cut 4 bases from V and 2 bases from J; bases unmatched to any gene: 7. The germline CDR1 and CDR2 sequences are SGHDT and YYEEEE. For the CDR3, the DNA is TGTGCCAGCAGCCGAGCCGGGACTAACACAGATACGCAGTATTTT. Translated, it gives CASSRAGTNTDTQYF. The full variable domain, rest sourced from reference TRBV5-6 and TRBJ2-3, is DAGVTQSPTHLIKTRGQQVTLRCSPKSGHDTVSWYQQALGQGPQFIFQYYEEEERQRGNFPDRFSGHQFPNYSSELNVNALLLGDSALYLCASSRAGTNTDTQYFGPGTRLTVL.

J is TRBJ2-3 and V is TRBV4-2; 10 bases agree with TRBD2. The V gene end was trimmed by 1 base and the J gene end by 2 bases; junction bases not matched to a gene: 6. This CDR3 has 17 residues. Germline V gene lookup returns CDR1 LGHNA and CDR2 YNFKEQ. The CDR3 protein is CASSQGTSGSLTDTQYF. The CDR3 bases are TGTGCCAGCAGCCAAGGGACTAGCGGTTCACTCACAGATACGCAGTATTTT.

This clone has just a few counts. The V call is TRBV12-3 or TRBV12-4, the J call TRBJ1-1; D remains unclear. The CDR3 is 12 residues long. Trimming took off 5 bases at V and 6 bases at J, with 10 bases between the two ends. The CDR3 nucleotides read TGTGCCAGCAGTACGCTAGCGGCTGAAGCTTTCTTT. This translates into CASSTLAAEAFF.

The CDR3 coding sequence is TGTGCCAGTAGTAACGGGGGGGTATTACCCTACGAGCAGTACTTC. Translation gives CASSNGGVLPYEQYF. The V gene is TRBV19, the J gene TRBJ2-7; TRBD2 aligns across 8 bases. Looked up from germline, CDR1 is LNHDA and CDR2 is SQIVND (reference sequence). The CDR3 length is 15 residues. V shed 4 bases, J shed 2 bases, and the junction held 7 bases outside the gene matches.

The chain is built from TRBV29-1 and TRBJ1-1; no clear D. There are 14 residues in the CDR3. The V gene's germline CDR1 is SQVTM and CDR2 ANQGSEA. Trimming took off 1 base at V and 5 bases at J, with 14 bases between the two ends. CDR3 amino acids: CSVEVRKSETEAFF. DNA for the CDR3: TGCAGCGTTGAAGTCCGGAAAAGCGAAACTGAAGCTTTCTTT.

The gene calls are TRBV2 and TRBJ2-3, with 8 bases matching TRBD1. J gave up 2 bases and V 7 bases, and 11 bases lay outside the gene matches. Germline CDR1 and CDR2: SNHLY and FYNNEI. The CDR3 sequence is 16 residues long. CDR3 sequence (DNA): TGTGCCAGCACCAATACCGGGACAGGCGTCACAGATACGCAGTATTTT. Amino acid sequence: CASTNTGTGVTDTQYF.

This clone appeared a few times. The J gene is TRBJ1-5, the V gene TRBV18, with 8 bases that match TRBD1. The CDR3 runs 19 residues. Per germline, CDR1 KGHSH and CDR2 LQKENI. J was trimmed by 2 bases and V by 2 bases; bases with no gene match: 14. The CDR3 spells CASSPKYYDRGIGNQPQHF. CDR3 bases: TGTGCCAGCTCACCAAAATATTATGACAGGGGAATAGGCAATCAGCCCCAGCATTTT.